A selection of T cell receptor beta chains follows, all from one sample in a study of blood T cell repertoires in COVID-19. The protocol was immunoSEQ multiplex PCR, while the TCRdb copy is restricted to in-frame clones and leaves out a portion. The sample records about 150,000 clones, around 83% being singletons. The sequencing sample was made of peripheral blood. The receptor set was obtained from a woman aged 60-70 years with COVID-19, enrolled during active disease. The CDR3 runs from the conserved cysteine through the conserved F or W. Each record gives: V gene, D gene, J gene, clone size, CDR3 DNA, CDR3 protein. The D gene is left open where the match is weak. Clone size is not always given. Where it is, it says once, few, many or a class for expanded clones.

V: TRBV5-6
D: -
J: TRBJ1-5
size: -
DNA: TGTGCCAGCAGCTACAGTAGCAATCAGCCCCAGCATTTT
CDR3: CASSYSSNQPQHF

V: TRBV3-1/TRBV3-2
D: -
J: TRBJ1-5
size: -
DNA: TGTGCCAGCCGACAGGGCAATCAGCCCCAGCATTTT
CDR3: CASRQGNQPQHF

V: TRBV10-1
D: TRBD2
J: TRBJ2-1
size: -
DNA: TGCGCCAGCAGTGAGTCGATACTAGCGCGTCAGTTCTTC
CDR3: CASSESILARQFF

V: TRBV7-8
D: -
J: TRBJ1-2
size: -
DNA: TGTGCCAGCAGCTTAAAGCCCTATGGCTACACCTTC
CDR3: CASSLKPYGYTF

V: TRBV10-3
D: TRBD1
J: TRBJ1-1
size: -
DNA: TGTGCCATCAGTGGCGGACAGGGCACGAACACTGAAGCTTTCTTT
CDR3: CAISGGQGTNTEAFF

V: TRBV10-3
D: -
J: TRBJ1-5
size: -
DNA: TGTGCCATCAGTGTGGCAGGCCTTTATAGCAATCAGCCCCAGCATTTT
CDR3: CAISVAGLYSNQPQHF

V: TRBV7-9
D: TRBD2
J: TRBJ2-2
size: -
DNA: TGTGCCAGCCTCCCCGCGAGGGCGGGAGTCACCGGGGAGCTGTTTTTT
CDR3: CASLPARAGVTGELFF

V: TRBV11-3
D: TRBD1
J: TRBJ1-6
size: -
DNA: TGTGCCAGCAGCTTAGGACAGGGGAAGAATTCACCCCTCCACTTT
CDR3: CASSLGQGKNSPLHF

V: TRBV24-1
D: TRBD2
J: TRBJ2-3
size: -
DNA: TGTGCCACCAGTGATGAGCGGGGGAGCACAGATACGCAGTATTTT
CDR3: CATSDERGSTDTQYF

V: TRBV20-1
D: -
J: TRBJ2-7
size: few
DNA: TGCAGTGCTAGTCCACTAGGAAGGTCCTACGAGCAGTACTTC
CDR3: CSASPLGRSYEQYF

V: TRBV9
D: TRBD2
J: TRBJ2-1
size: -
DNA: TGTGCCAGCAGCGCGGGGGGGGGAGGGAGAAATGAGCAGTTCTTC
CDR3: CASSAGGGGRNEQFF

V: TRBV7-2
D: -
J: TRBJ1-3
size: few
DNA: TGTGCCAGCAGCCGTAACGGGGGGGCTGGAAACACCATATATTTT
CDR3: CASSRNGGAGNTIYF

V: TRBV3-1/TRBV3-2
D: TRBD2
J: TRBJ2-6
size: few
DNA: TGTGCCAGCAGCCAAGATCGGGGACTAGCGGGGCTTATCTCTGGGGCCAACGTCCTGACTTTC
CDR3: CASSQDRGLAGLISGANVLTF

V: TRBV24-1
D: TRBD1
J: TRBJ2-6
size: -
DNA: TGTGCCACCAGTGAATCGGGACAGGGCATGGCCAACGTCCTGACTTTC
CDR3: CATSESGQGMANVLTF

V: TRBV4-2
D: -
J: TRBJ2-1
size: -
DNA: TGTGCCAGCAGCCGGCCGGGGACTCACAATGAGCAGTTCTTC
CDR3: CASSRPGTHNEQFF

V: TRBV27
D: -
J: TRBJ1-6
size: -
DNA: TGTGCCAGCATCTTAAAACTAAGCTCCTATAATTCACCCCTCCACTTT
CDR3: CASILKLSSYNSPLHF

V: TRBV7-2
D: TRBD1
J: TRBJ1-1
size: -
DNA: TGTGCCAGCAGCTTAGAGAGCTCAGGACAGGGGAAAGCTTTCTTT
CDR3: CASSLESSGQGKAFF

V: TRBV4-2
D: TRBD1
J: TRBJ1-5
size: once
DNA: TGTGCCAGCAGCCAAGAGAGCAGGGGGAATCAGCCCCAGCATTTT
CDR3: CASSQESRGNQPQHF

V: TRBV7-9
D: TRBD2
J: TRBJ2-5
size: once
DNA: TGTGCCAGCAGCTTTTCTGTGCTAGCGGGGGTAAGACAAGAGACCCAGTACTTC
CDR3: CASSFSVLAGVRQETQYF

V: TRBV7-9
D: -
J: TRBJ1-1
size: few
DNA: TGTGCCAGCAGCTCTGGACGGGAGAACACTGAAGCTTTCTTT
CDR3: CASSSGRENTEAFF

V: TRBV27
D: TRBD1
J: TRBJ2-2
size: -
DNA: TGTGCCAGCAGTTTAGAGGACAGGTACACCGGGGAGCTGTTTTTT
CDR3: CASSLEDRYTGELFF

V: TRBV5-4
D: TRBD1
J: TRBJ1-4
size: once
DNA: TGTGCCAGCAGTCCCAGGGGGAGTGAAAAACTGTTTTTT
CDR3: CASSPRGSEKLFF

V: TRBV2
D: -
J: TRBJ2-3
size: -
DNA: TGTGCCAGCAGTGTGGCCCCACATGGCACAGATACGCAGTATTTT
CDR3: CASSVAPHGTDTQYF

V: TRBV6-5
D: -
J: TRBJ1-5
size: -
DNA: TGTGCCAGCACTCCGGGGAGAAGCAATCAGCCCCAGCATTTT
CDR3: CASTPGRSNQPQHF

V: TRBV7-9
D: TRBD1
J: TRBJ1-2
size: -
DNA: TGTGCCAGCAGCTTTGGGGGACAGGGATCTGGCTACACCTTC
CDR3: CASSFGGQGSGYTF

V: TRBV5-4
D: -
J: TRBJ2-5
size: -
DNA: TGTGCCAGCAGCCCTGGGACTTTTCAAGAGACCCAGTACTTC
CDR3: CASSPGTFQETQYF

V: TRBV3-1/TRBV3-2
D: -
J: TRBJ2-7
size: -
DNA: TGTGCCAGCAATACAGGGTCATTGGGCGAGCAGTACTTC
CDR3: CASNTGSLGEQYF

V: TRBV2
D: -
J: TRBJ1-1
size: -
DNA: TGTGCCAGCAGTGAATTCAGGGTATTAAACACTGAAGCTTTCTTT
CDR3: CASSEFRVLNTEAFF

V: TRBV5-1
D: -
J: TRBJ1-5
size: -
DNA: TGCGCCAGCAGCTTAGACAGCTATCAGCCCCAGCATTTT
CDR3: CASSLDSYQPQHF

V: TRBV6-6
D: -
J: TRBJ2-2
size: few
DNA: TGTGCCAGCAGTCCCCAGGGGAGCGGGGAGCTGTTTTTT
CDR3: CASSPQGSGELFF

V: TRBV18
D: -
J: TRBJ2-3
size: once
DNA: TGTGCCAGCTCACCACCGGGACACCTCACAGATACGCAGTATTTT
CDR3: CASSPPGHLTDTQYF

V: TRBV5-1
D: -
J: TRBJ2-3
size: -
DNA: TGCGCCAGCAGCCGGACAAGCACAGATACGCAGTATTTT
CDR3: CASSRTSTDTQYF

V: TRBV11-3
D: -
J: TRBJ2-2
size: -
DNA: TGTGCCAGCAGCGGGCCTAACACCGGGGAGCTGTTTTTT
CDR3: CASSGPNTGELFF

V: TRBV5-1
D: TRBD1
J: TRBJ2-1
size: -
DNA: TGCGCCAGCAGCTTGGCCAGGGGGAATTCTAATGAGCAGTTCTTC
CDR3: CASSLARGNSNEQFF

V: TRBV6-6
D: TRBD1
J: TRBJ1-6
size: -
DNA: TGTGCCGGCCATCCGGGACAGGGGGCTGTCGGTTCACCCCTCCACTTT
CDR3: CAGHPGQGAVGSPLHF